Listed below are T cell receptor beta chains from one sample, sequenced in a study of blood T cell repertoires in COVID-19. Profiling relied on immunoSEQ multiplex PCR, and the TCRdb table lists in-frame clones only, not all of them. The table records about 210,000 clones, roughly 78% of them present only once. The material sequenced was peripheral blood. Source of these receptors: a woman between 40 and 50 years old with acute or convalescent COVID-19. Each CDR3 is given with its conserved first and last residue. The order of the fields is J gene, V gene, clone size, D gene, CDR3 protein, CDR3 DNA. D genes are given only for firm matches. Clone size appears in some rows only: once, few, many, or a class for an expanded clone.

j_gene: TRBJ1-1
v_gene: TRBV12-3/TRBV12-4
abundance: once
d_gene: TRBD1
CDR3aa: CASSQGVGTEAFF
CDR3nt: TGTGCCAGCAGCCAGGGGGTGGGCACTGAAGCTTTCTTT

j_gene: TRBJ2-2
v_gene: TRBV30
abundance: -
d_gene: -
CDR3aa: CAWREGVNTGELFF
CDR3nt: TGTGCCTGGAGAGAGGGGGTGAACACCGGGGAGCTGTTTTTT

j_gene: TRBJ1-5
v_gene: TRBV2
abundance: -
d_gene: TRBD1
CDR3aa: CASSEWGTENQPQHF
CDR3nt: TGTGCCAGCAGTGAATGGGGGACAGAGAATCAGCCCCAGCATTTT

j_gene: TRBJ1-5
v_gene: TRBV19
abundance: once
d_gene: TRBD1
CDR3aa: CASSVGQGLNQPQHF
CDR3nt: TGTGCCAGTAGTGTTGGACAGGGGCTCAATCAGCCCCAGCATTTT

j_gene: TRBJ2-7
v_gene: TRBV7-9
abundance: -
d_gene: -
CDR3aa: CASSPRDYEQYF
CDR3nt: TGTGCCAGCAGCCCTAGAGATTACGAGCAGTACTTC

j_gene: TRBJ1-1
v_gene: TRBV30
abundance: few
d_gene: -
CDR3aa: CALGARNTEAFF
CDR3nt: TGTGCCTTGGGGGCGAGGAACACTGAAGCTTTCTTT

j_gene: TRBJ2-7
v_gene: TRBV30
abundance: -
d_gene: -
CDR3aa: CAWSVPSVYEQYF
CDR3nt: TGTGCCTGGAGTGTGCCTAGCGTCTACGAGCAGTACTTC

j_gene: TRBJ2-1
v_gene: TRBV11-2
abundance: -
d_gene: -
CDR3aa: CASRSSKGTEGYNEQFF
CDR3nt: TGTGCCAGCAGATCTAGTAAGGGTACGGAGGGCTACAATGAGCAGTTCTTC

j_gene: TRBJ1-3
v_gene: TRBV7-3
abundance: -
d_gene: TRBD1
CDR3aa: CASSSQGAQGNTIYF
CDR3nt: TGTGCCAGCAGCTCTCAGGGGGCGCAAGGAAACACCATATATTTT

j_gene: TRBJ2-7
v_gene: TRBV19
abundance: -
d_gene: -
CDR3aa: CATSSGFYEQYF
CDR3nt: TGTGCAACCTCCAGCGGGTTCTACGAGCAGTACTTC

j_gene: TRBJ2-3
v_gene: TRBV15
abundance: -
d_gene: TRBD1
CDR3aa: CATSRKEQGADRYTQYF
CDR3nt: TGTGCCACCAGCAGGAAAGAACAGGGGGCGGATCGATATACGCAGTATTTT

j_gene: TRBJ1-2
v_gene: TRBV5-6
abundance: -
d_gene: TRBD1
CDR3aa: CASSWGQARGYTF
CDR3nt: TGTGCCAGCAGCTGGGGACAGGCTCGGGGCTACACCTTC

j_gene: TRBJ1-2
v_gene: TRBV5-6
abundance: -
d_gene: -
CDR3aa: CASSHGLAGYTF
CDR3nt: TGTGCCAGCAGCCACGGGCTAGCTGGCTACACCTTC

j_gene: TRBJ2-3
v_gene: TRBV6-5
abundance: -
d_gene: TRBD2
CDR3aa: CASSSIAGRSTDTQYF
CDR3nt: TGTGCCAGCAGTTCCATAGCGGGGCGTAGCACAGATACGCAGTATTTT

j_gene: TRBJ1-2
v_gene: TRBV25-1
abundance: -
d_gene: TRBD1
CDR3aa: CASRQGSSGYTF
CDR3nt: TGTGCCAGCAGACAGGGGTCGAGTGGCTACACCTTC

j_gene: TRBJ2-2
v_gene: TRBV7-2
abundance: -
d_gene: TRBD2
CDR3aa: CASSLRTSGRNTGELFF
CDR3nt: TGTGCCAGCAGCTTACGGACTAGCGGGAGGAACACCGGGGAGCTGTTTTTT

j_gene: TRBJ1-2
v_gene: TRBV5-5
abundance: -
d_gene: -
CDR3aa: CASSLGAVRGYTF
CDR3nt: TGTGCCAGCAGCTTGGGGGCCGTCCGTGGCTACACCTTC

j_gene: TRBJ2-7
v_gene: TRBV6-5
abundance: -
d_gene: -
CDR3aa: CASSSSVFFDEQYF
CDR3nt: -

j_gene: TRBJ2-2
v_gene: TRBV5-1
abundance: -
d_gene: -
CDR3aa: CASKGTIYTNTGELFF
CDR3nt: TGCGCCAGCAAGGGGACAATCTACACAAACACCGGGGAGCTGTTTTTT

j_gene: TRBJ2-2
v_gene: TRBV27
abundance: -
d_gene: -
CDR3aa: CASSFLRGGRTGELFF
CDR3nt: TGTGCCAGCAGTTTCCTTAGGGGGGGCCGCACCGGGGAGCTGTTTTTT

j_gene: TRBJ1-2
v_gene: TRBV28
abundance: -
d_gene: -
CDR3aa: CASSLQGSYGYTF
CDR3nt: TGTGCCAGCAGTCTACAGGGATCCTATGGCTACACCTTC

j_gene: TRBJ1-5
v_gene: TRBV7-6
abundance: -
d_gene: -
CDR3aa: CASSGDKAVGGPGQPQHF
CDR3nt: TGTGCCAGCAGCGGGGACAAGGCTGTAGGAGGCCCGGGACAGCCCCAGCATTTT

j_gene: TRBJ2-3
v_gene: TRBV3-1/TRBV3-2
abundance: -
d_gene: TRBD2
CDR3aa: CASSPSGQDTQYF
CDR3nt: TGTGCCAGCAGCCCTAGCGGCCAAGATACGCAGTATTTT

j_gene: TRBJ2-5
v_gene: TRBV10-3
abundance: -
d_gene: TRBD2
CDR3aa: CAISVGTSGQETQYF
CDR3nt: TGTGCCATCAGTGTTGGGACTAGCGGTCAAGAGACCCAGTACTTC

j_gene: TRBJ1-2
v_gene: TRBV28
abundance: -
d_gene: -
CDR3aa: CASSLQGGLPNYGYTF
CDR3nt: TGTGCCAGCAGTTTACAAGGAGGGCTCCCTAACTATGGCTACACCTTC

j_gene: TRBJ2-7
v_gene: TRBV6-5
abundance: -
d_gene: TRBD1
CDR3aa: CASSRDRGLREQYF
CDR3nt: TGTGCCAGCAGTAGGGACAGGGGTTTGAGGGAGCAGTACTTC

j_gene: TRBJ1-2
v_gene: TRBV6-5
abundance: -
d_gene: TRBD1
CDR3aa: CAILNRGQSGGYTF
CDR3nt: TGTGCCATCCTTAACAGGGGGCAGTCTGGAGGCTACACCTTC

j_gene: TRBJ1-5
v_gene: TRBV10-3
abundance: -
d_gene: -
CDR3aa: CAISERDIDSNQPQHF
CDR3nt: TGTGCCATCAGTGAAAGGGACATTGATAGCAATCAGCCCCAGCATTTT

j_gene: TRBJ1-2
v_gene: TRBV7-2
abundance: -
d_gene: TRBD1
CDR3aa: CASSLARGTDGYGYTF
CDR3nt: TGTGCCAGCAGCTTAGCGAGGGGGACAGACGGCTATGGCTACACCTTC

j_gene: TRBJ1-3
v_gene: TRBV5-4
abundance: once
d_gene: -
CDR3aa: CASSLAGDTIYF
CDR3nt: TGTGCCAGCAGCTTGGCCGGGGACACCATATATTTT

j_gene: TRBJ2-1
v_gene: TRBV5-1
abundance: -
d_gene: -
CDR3aa: CASSLRQGRTNEQFF
CDR3nt: TGCGCCAGCAGCTTGAGGCAGGGCCGGACGAATGAGCAGTTCTTC

j_gene: TRBJ1-5
v_gene: TRBV30
abundance: -
d_gene: -
CDR3aa: CAWSVFGGTQPQHF
CDR3nt: TGTGCCTGGAGTGTATTTGGAGGGACCCAGCCCCAGCATTTT

j_gene: TRBJ1-2
v_gene: TRBV19
abundance: -
d_gene: -
CDR3aa: CASSIWVRTANYGYTF
CDR3nt: TGTGCCAGTAGTATTTGGGTCAGGACAGCTAACTATGGCTACACCTTC

j_gene: TRBJ1-6
v_gene: TRBV19
abundance: -
d_gene: -
CDR3aa: CASGYRAFDSPLHF
CDR3nt: TGTGCCAGTGGATACAGGGCTTTCGATTCACCCCTCCACTTT

j_gene: TRBJ2-1
v_gene: TRBV7-9
abundance: -
d_gene: TRBD1
CDR3aa: CASQRQGEQFF
CDR3nt: TGTGCCAGCCAGCGACAGGGAGAGCAGTTCTTC

j_gene: TRBJ2-1
v_gene: TRBV4-1
abundance: -
d_gene: -
CDR3aa: CASSQVMSNEQFF
CDR3nt: TGCGCCAGCAGCCAAGTGATGAGCAATGAGCAGTTCTTC

j_gene: TRBJ2-3
v_gene: TRBV7-6
abundance: -
d_gene: TRBD1
CDR3aa: CASSLMGTGGFKPDTQYF
CDR3nt: TGTGCCAGCAGCTTAATGGGGACAGGGGGTTTCAAACCAGATACGCAGTATTTT

j_gene: TRBJ2-7
v_gene: TRBV6-6
abundance: -
d_gene: -
CDR3aa: CASSRGGPSSYEQYF
CDR3nt: TGTGCCAGCAGTAGGGGGGGCCCGAGCTCCTACGAGCAGTACTTC

j_gene: TRBJ1-6
v_gene: TRBV7-8
abundance: -
d_gene: -
CDR3aa: CASSPHRVTDQYNSPLHF
CDR3nt: TGTGCCAGCAGCCCGCACAGGGTGACCGACCAATATAATTCACCCCTCCACTTT

j_gene: TRBJ1-1
v_gene: TRBV6-4
abundance: -
d_gene: -
CDR3aa: CASSEKGGNTEAFF
CDR3nt: TGTGCCAGCAGTGAAAAGGGAGGGAACACTGAAGCTTTCTTT

j_gene: TRBJ2-3
v_gene: TRBV11-2
abundance: -
d_gene: -
CDR3aa: CASSKELRGTQYF
CDR3nt: TGTGCCAGCAGCAAAGAGTTAAGGGGGACGCAGTATTTT

j_gene: TRBJ2-1
v_gene: TRBV29-1
abundance: -
d_gene: TRBD2
CDR3aa: CSVGRTSGRTYNEQFF
CDR3nt: TGCAGCGTTGGTCGGACTAGCGGGAGAACCTACAATGAGCAGTTCTTC

j_gene: TRBJ2-3
v_gene: TRBV11-3
abundance: -
d_gene: -
CDR3aa: CASKRDTNTDTQYF
CDR3nt: TGTGCCAGCAAGAGGGACACCAACACAGATACGCAGTATTTT

j_gene: TRBJ1-2
v_gene: TRBV3-1/TRBV3-2
abundance: -
d_gene: -
CDR3aa: CASSQEYTGVRYTF
CDR3nt: TGTGCCAGCAGCCAAGAGTATACCGGGGTCCGCTACACCTTC

j_gene: TRBJ2-3
v_gene: TRBV5-5
abundance: -
d_gene: -
CDR3aa: CASTEHLSTDTQYF
CDR3nt: TGTGCCAGCACCGAACATCTTAGCACAGATACGCAGTATTTT

j_gene: TRBJ2-4
v_gene: TRBV11-2
abundance: -
d_gene: TRBD2
CDR3aa: CASSLGLAGAAKNIQYF
CDR3nt: TGTGCCAGCAGCCTCGGACTAGCGGGAGCTGCCAAAAACATTCAGTACTTC

j_gene: TRBJ2-7
v_gene: TRBV11-2
abundance: few
d_gene: TRBD2
CDR3aa: CAILGTKGYEQYF
CDR3nt: TGTGCCATCCTCGGGACTAAAGGCTACGAGCAGTACTTC

j_gene: TRBJ1-1
v_gene: TRBV6-2/TRBV6-3
abundance: -
d_gene: TRBD1
CDR3aa: CASSWDSPTEAFF
CDR3nt: TGTGCCAGCAGTTGGGACAGCCCCACTGAAGCTTTCTTT

j_gene: TRBJ1-6
v_gene: TRBV7-9
abundance: -
d_gene: -
CDR3aa: CASSPLRQPYNSPLHF
CDR3nt: TGTGCCAGCAGCCCGTTGCGGCAGCCCTATAATTCACCCCTCCACTTT

j_gene: TRBJ1-1
v_gene: TRBV6-6
abundance: -
d_gene: -
CDR3aa: CASRDSFTEAFF
CDR3nt: TGTGCCAGCCGAGACAGCTTCACTGAAGCTTTCTTT

j_gene: TRBJ2-7
v_gene: TRBV19
abundance: -
d_gene: -
CDR3aa: CASSIGGPPYEQYF
CDR3nt: TGTGCCAGTAGTATCGGGGGTCCTCCCTACGAGCAGTACTTC

j_gene: TRBJ2-7
v_gene: TRBV5-1
abundance: -
d_gene: TRBD1
CDR3aa: CASSHETGVYEQYF
CDR3nt: TGCGCCAGCAGCCATGAGACAGGGGTCTACGAGCAGTACTTC

j_gene: TRBJ2-1
v_gene: TRBV5-8
abundance: -
d_gene: TRBD1
CDR3aa: CASSYRQGWNEQFF
CDR3nt: TGTGCCAGCAGCTACCGACAGGGATGGAATGAGCAGTTCTTC

j_gene: TRBJ1-1
v_gene: TRBV5-1
abundance: -
d_gene: -
CDR3aa: CASSLGQLQNTEAFF
CDR3nt: TGCGCCAGCAGCTTGGGACAGCTTCAGAACACTGAAGCTTTCTTT

j_gene: TRBJ2-7
v_gene: TRBV2
abundance: -
d_gene: -
CDR3aa: CASTPLHEQYF
CDR3nt: TGTGCCAGCACCCCCCTCCACGAGCAGTACTTC

j_gene: TRBJ1-2
v_gene: TRBV4-2
abundance: -
d_gene: -
CDR3aa: CASSPNPRTAYGYTF
CDR3nt: TGTGCCAGCAGCCCCAACCCCCGGACAGCCTATGGCTACACCTTC

j_gene: TRBJ2-1
v_gene: TRBV12-3/TRBV12-4
abundance: -
d_gene: -
CDR3aa: CASSLGLYNEQFF
CDR3nt: TGTGCCAGCAGTTTGGGACTGTACAATGAGCAGTTCTTC

j_gene: TRBJ1-1
v_gene: TRBV12-3/TRBV12-4
abundance: -
d_gene: -
CDR3aa: CASTFAGITEAFF
CDR3nt: TGTGCCAGCACCTTTGCGGGTATCACTGAAGCTTTCTTT